This T cell receptor (beta chain) emerged from a study of blood T cell repertoires in COVID-19. Study as a whole: Acute-phase and convalescent COVID-19 samples originated in the United States, Italy and Spain. Nucleic acid was either cDNA or gDNA, and it came from T cells, B-cell-depleted T cells, or PBMCs.

How the authors handled the data: From reference gene primer amplification, estimates of nucleated cell counts were derived. Measured with immunoSEQ multiplex PCR; TCRdb has only the in-frame clones, and not every one. The V and J calls and clone size come from that table; D and trimming were worked out from the DNA. Among approximately 250,000 clones listed, nearly 85% were seen once. Germline CDR1 is LGHDT and CDR2 is YNNKEL (reference sequence). This CDR3 region has 17 residues. J gave up 3 bases and V 4 bases, and 15 bases lay outside the gene matches. The sequenced material came from peripheral blood. This clonotype was sampled from a human donor in a cohort sampled during active COVID-19. The rearrangement joins TRBV3-1 (or the pseudogene TRBV3-2) to TRBJ2-7, with 7 bases lining up with TRBD1. CDR3 DNA sequence: TGTGCCAGCAGCCCGAGACAGGGTGGGGTGGTTCACTACGAGCAGTACTTC. It specifies CASSPRQGGVVHYEQYF.